This TCR beta chain was identified during a study of patients and donors after allogeneic stem cell transplantation. CDR1 and CDR2 (germline): MNHEY, SVGAGI. The V gene lost 6 bases and the J gene lost 4 bases, with 24 bases spanning the gap. CDR3 size: 17 residues. One entry per CDR3 protein, called by TCRdb with MiXCR from the RT-PCR reads. This table has 15,000 or so distinct CDR3 sequences, roughly 27% appearing once. The source of this sequence is a human donor who was either an allogeneic HSCT recipient or a stem cell or donor lymphocyte infusion donor (not recorded which). It is not recorded whose cells these are; they may come from a transplant donor. The sample consisted of blood, either unsorted or a sorted T cell fraction (not recorded which). V usage is TRBV6-5 and J usage is TRBJ1-1; D may be TRBD1 (6 bases). The CDR3 spells CASSLQAPGGASTEAFF. The CDR3 region has the DNA TGTGCCAGCAGCCTACAGGCCCCTGGGGGGGCCAGCACTGAAGCTTTCTTT.